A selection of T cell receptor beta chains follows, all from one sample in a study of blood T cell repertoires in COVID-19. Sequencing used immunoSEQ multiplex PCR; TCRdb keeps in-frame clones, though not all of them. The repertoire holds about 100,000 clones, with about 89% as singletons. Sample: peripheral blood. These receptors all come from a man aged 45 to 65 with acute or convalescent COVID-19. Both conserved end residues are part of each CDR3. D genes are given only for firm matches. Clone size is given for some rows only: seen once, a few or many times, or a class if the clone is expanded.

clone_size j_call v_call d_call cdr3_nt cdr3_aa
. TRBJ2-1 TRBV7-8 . TGTGCCAGCAGCTTATATCACAGTGGTCAATATAATGAGCAGTTCTTC CASSLYHSGQYNEQFF
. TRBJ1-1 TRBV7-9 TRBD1 TGTGCCAGCAGCAGCAGGACAGGGAACACTGAAGCTTTCTTT CASSSRTGNTEAFF
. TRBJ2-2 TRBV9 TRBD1 TGTGCCAGCAGCGCAGGAGGGACAGGGGGCATCGTGAGGGAGCTGTTTTTT CASSAGGTGGIVRELFF
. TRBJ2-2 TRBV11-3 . TGTGCCAGCAGCCCCAGGACAGGGGAGCTGTTTTTT CASSPRTGELFF
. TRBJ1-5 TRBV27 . TGTGCCAGCAGTTTAGCCCCCGGAGTTCAACCCCAGCATTTT CASSLAPGVQPQHF
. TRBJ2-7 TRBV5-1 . TGCGCCAGCAGCTTCGGAGGTGCGGGCGCGCTGGGCGAGCAGTACTTC CASSFGGAGALGEQYF
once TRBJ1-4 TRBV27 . TGTGCCAGCACGTCTCTCCGGGGGGTTAATGAAAAACTGTTTTTT CASTSLRGVNEKLFF
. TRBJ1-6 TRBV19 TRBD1 TGTGCCAGTAGTAGAGGTCCGGGACAGGGGTATTCACCCCTCCACTTT CASSRGPGQGYSPLHF
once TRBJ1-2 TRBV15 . TGTGCCACCAGCAGAGACCCAAGCGGTAACGGTGGCTACACCTTC CATSRDPSGNGGYTF
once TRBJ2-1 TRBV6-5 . TGTGCCGAGGAGGTAGAGCCTGAGCAGTTCTTC CAEEVEPEQFF
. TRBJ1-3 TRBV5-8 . TGTGCCAGCAGCTTCCAGATTTTACCATTTGGAAACACCATATATTTT CASSFQILPFGNTIYF
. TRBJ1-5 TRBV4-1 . TGCGCCAGCAGCCAAGTGGCAAATCAGCCCCAGCATTTT CASSQVANQPQHF
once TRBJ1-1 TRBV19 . TGTGCCAGTAGTTTTCGACAAAGTGGGAACACTGAAGCTTTCTTT CASSFRQSGNTEAFF
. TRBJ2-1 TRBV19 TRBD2 TGTGCCAGTAACCACGGGGGGGCCGTAAATGAGCAGTTCTTC CASNHGGAVNEQFF
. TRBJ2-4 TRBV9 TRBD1 TGTGCCAGCAGCGACACTGCAATTAACGGGACAGCCCAAAACATTCAGTACTTC CASSDTAINGTAQNIQYF
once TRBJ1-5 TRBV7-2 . TGTGCCAGCAGCTCCATGTCGATGAGAGGGAGCAATCAGCCCCAGCATTTT CASSSMSMRGSNQPQHF
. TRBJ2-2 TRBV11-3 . TGTGCCAGCAGCCCCCCTGACGGGGTGGACACCGGGGAGCTGTTTTTT CASSPPDGVDTGELFF
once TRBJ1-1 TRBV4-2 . TGTGCCAGCAGCCAAGATACGGGGTCGAACACTGAAGCTTTCTTT CASSQDTGSNTEAFF
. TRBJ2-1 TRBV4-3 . TGCGCCAGCAGCCAAGATGGGTTACAGGGATCCTACAATGAGCAGTTCTTC CASSQDGLQGSYNEQFF
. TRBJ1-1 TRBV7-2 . TGTGCCAGCATCCATTATGTCGGGAACACTGAAGCTTTCTTT CASIHYVGNTEAFF